This TCR beta chain was sequenced during a study of blood T cell repertoires in COVID-19 (dated by TCRdb to the early 2020s). With regard to the full study: The collaborator samples originated in the United States, Italy and Spain and spanned the acute and convalescent phases of COVID-19. The prospective study material was composed of cDNA or gDNA derived from T cells, B-cell-depleted T cells, or PBMCs. Deeply sampled blood TCRbeta repertoires from subjects exposed to, actively infected with, or recovered from COVID-19 were included in the dataset. A freely available public database, intended as a resource for researchers studying the immune response to SARS-CoV-2, is where the repertoires were released. The samples were drawn from two sources: the first 160 participants of the ongoing ImmuneRACE study, and 1,200 or so subjects contributed by 6 global collaborators. The sample metadata nearly always contained a de-identified subject ID, COVID-19 status, age in years and sex. Where available, HLA class I and class II types were taken from metadata supplied by the sample provider and were not determined by assay-based typing. Overall results and qualifications from the work: Clinical and demographic metadata were provided uncurated, with the amount varying by source and participant.

TCRbeta CDR3 regions were amplified from genomic DNA using the immunoSEQ Assay, a bias-controlled multiplex PCR. As for the authors' bioinformatics: The number of nucleated cells in each sample was estimated by amplification of reference gene primers within the assay. To quantify the absolute abundance of each unique TCRbeta CDR3 rearrangement, sequence reads were collapsed and filtered. Productive Simpson clonality was computed per sample as the square root of Simpson's diversity index over productive rearrangements. Here the immuneACCESS table is served through TCRdb, limited to in-frame sequences with V and J called. Missing clones are a known gap in these copies; in checked studies unresolved V genes cover under half, and the rest lacks a known reason. The DNA was the basis for D and trimming; V, J and clone size are from that table. Here the sample has around 100,000 clones; around four fifths occur a single time. 7% to 9% of the sample belongs to the ten largest clones.

Collaborating institutions collected whole blood in K2EDTA tubes following their own protocols. For TCRbeta analysis, collaborators shipped samples in one of three forms: frozen whole blood, isolated PBMCs, or DNA extracted from either of those sample types. The germline V gene (reference sequence) specifies GTSNPN as CDR1 and SVGIG as CDR2. V loses 2 bases at its end and J loses 1 base; junction bases beyond the gene matches: 4. The CDR3 numbers 14 residues from cysteine through phenylalanine. Of the read, only the CDR3 DNA is kept; its 42 bases are in frame from base 1. For this clone: Its antigen is still unknown. Base qualities are not provided; no much larger clone lies one nucleotide away.

This clonotype was obtained from a man in his 70s with acute or convalescent COVID-19. The chain joins TRBV30 to TRBJ2-5; 7 of the junction bases match TRBD2. The sample was peripheral blood. The CDR3 reads CAWSPGGSQETQYF. The nucleotides are TGTGCCTGGAGTCCGGGGGGATCCCAAGAGACCCAGTACTTC.